This record concerns one T cell receptor beta chain sequence. Its antigen remains unknown. Sequencing used immunoSEQ multiplex PCR; TCRdb keeps in-frame clones, though not all of them. Altogether about 30,000 clones are present, about 94% being singletons, with the ten largest covering 0.6% to 0.85%. The entry originates in a study of lymphopenia after photon versus proton radiotherapy. Broader study findings: Authors raise, but do not show, better survival with proton therapy. Photon-treated patients lost naive T cells and TCR diversity; proton-treated stayed stable. A bigger post-nadir fall in TCR diversity correlated inversely with survival time in deceased patients.

V shed 2 bases and J 2 bases; nucleotides not matched to a gene: 11. Germline V gene sequence: CDR1 MNHEY, CDR2 SMNVEV (reference sequence). The length of the CDR3 is 17 residues. This sequence was found in a woman aged 45-65 years with cholangiocarcinoma. The chain links TRBV27 to TRBJ2-5, with 7 positions matching TRBD1. This sample comprised peripheral blood, obtained from a patient treated with photon-based radiotherapy. The CDR3 is CASSLLGLKTGQETQYF. As DNA, the CDR3 is TGTGCCAGCAGTTTACTAGGGTTGAAGACAGGGCAAGAGACCCAGTACTTC.